The 27 T cell receptor beta chains given below trace back to one sample, sequenced in a study of blood T cell repertoires in COVID-19. Libraries were prepared by immunoSEQ multiplex PCR; TCRdb keeps only in-frame clonotypes and omits some of them. The sample lists about 200,000 clones, around three quarters occurring once. Sequenced sample: peripheral blood. Receptor source: a woman aged 65 to 85 with acute or convalescent COVID-19.

This clone was seen a few times. A junction end diverges from the germline sequence, so it may reflect a read error. J is TRBJ2-1 and V is TRBV2, with a tentative D call TRBD2 (6 bases). Germline CDR1 reads SNHLY; CDR2 reads FYNNEI. This CDR3 spans 12 amino acids. The CDR3: CASRDEGTSKIF. CDR3 nucleotides: TGTGCCAGCAGAGACGAAGGAACTAGCAAGATCTTC.

The rearrangement links TRBV7-7 to TRBJ2-7; 7 positions agree with TRBD1. The germline V gene has CDR1 SSHAT and CDR2 FNYEAQ (reference sequence). This CDR3 spans 15 amino acids. J lost 5 bases, V lost 5 bases, and 12 bases had no gene match. The CDR3 region is CASSHKTGPSDEQYF. The CDR3 nucleotides read TGTGCCAGCAGCCATAAGACAGGGCCATCGGACGAGCAGTACTTC.

The chain uses TRBV9 and TRBJ2-1; D perhaps matches TRBD1 (5 bases). This CDR3 is 15 amino acids long. CDR1 and CDR2 from the germline V gene are SGDLS and YYNGEE. V was pared by 0 bases and J by 8 bases, with 15 bases between. The CDR3 region is CASSVELTEIDEQFF. The CDR3 nucleotides read TGTGCCAGCAGCGTAGAATTGACAGAGATTGATGAGCAGTTCTTC.

This sequence joins TRBV5-1 and TRBJ2-7; 9 nucleotides line up with TRBD1. The CDR3 loop spans 15 amino acids. J lost 2 bases, V lost 4 bases, and 7 bases had no gene match. CDR1 is SGHRS and CDR2 is YFSETQ in the germline V gene. CDR3 bases: TGCGCCAGCAGCAGAGGGACAGGGAGCGCCTACGAGCAGTACTTC. Amino acids: CASSRGTGSAYEQYF. The variable domain in full, with the rest retrieved from reference TRBV5-1 and TRBJ2-7, is KAGVTQTPRYLIKTRGQQVTLSCSPISGHRSVSWYQQTPGQGLQFLFEYFSETQRNKGNFPGRFSGRQFSNSRSEMNVSTLELGDSALYLCASSRGTGSAYEQYFGPGTRLTVT.

The chain joins TRBV19 to TRBJ2-7; tentatively, D is TRBD1 (6 bases). Per the germline V gene, CDR1 is LNHDA and CDR2 is SQIVND (reference sequence). Trimming left V 3 bases short and J 0 bases short, with 12 bases between. This CDR3 has 15 residues. This CDR3 is CASSISWDTSYEQYV. The CDR3 DNA reads as TGTGCCAGTAGTATCTCCTGGGACACCTCCTACGAGCAGTACGTC.

This chain links TRBV9 with TRBJ1-1, with TRBD1 matching 11 bases. Germline V gives CDR1 SGDLS, CDR2 YYNGEE. The CDR3 has 20 amino acids. V lost 4 bases and J lost 0; bases outside the gene matches: 17. The CDR3 sequence is CASSSYPEHRDRGMNTEAFF. The CDR3 DNA sequence: TGTGCCAGCAGCTCATACCCAGAGCACCGGGACAGGGGGATGAACACTGAAGCTTTCTTT.

The chain is built from TRBV7-2 and TRBJ2-5; D assignment may be TRBD1 or TRBD2 (5 bases each). This CDR3 is built from 15 residues. Germline CDR1 and CDR2: SGHTA and FQGNSA. The V end lost 5 bases, the J end lost 4 bases, and 17 bases lay between the germline ends. This CDR3 reads CASSLGAGRGETQYF. CDR3 DNA sequence: TGTGCCAGCAGCCTAGGGGCGGGCCGGGGAGAGACCCAGTACTTC.

This chain links TRBV10-2 with TRBJ1-3; 7 bases are shared with TRBD1. The trim removed 4 bases at V and 4 bases at J, leaving 1 base unmatched. The CDR3 has 13 residues. Germline values: CDR1 WSHSY, CDR2 SAAADI. The CDR3 bases are TGCGCCAGCAGTGGACAGGGAGGAAACACCATATATTTT. It translates to CASSGQGGNTIYF.

The V gene is TRBV12-3 or TRBV12-4, the J gene TRBJ2-5, with D unresolved. CDR3 length: 12 amino acids. V was clipped by 3 bases and J by 2 bases, with 4 bases between them. CDR3 coding DNA: TGTGCCAGCAGTTTCTCTCAAGAGACCCAGTACTTC. It specifies CASSFSQETQYF.

This clone was counted once. This chain links TRBV6-5 with TRBJ1-3; 7 nucleotides agree with TRBD1. This CDR3 has 16 residues. Trimming at V came to 4 bases and at J to 4 bases, leaving 10 bases not matched to a gene. CDR1 MNHEY and CDR2 SVGAGI come from the germline V gene. This CDR3 reads CASSSPSTGSGNTIYF. For the CDR3, the DNA is TGTGCCAGCAGTTCTCCTTCGACAGGGAGCGGAAACACCATATATTTT.

The J gene is TRBJ2-5, the V gene TRBV10-2; TRBD2 aligns across 13 bases. With V trimmed by 4 bases and J by 4 bases, 6 bases remained unmatched. The CDR3 has 16 residues. Germline V CDR1 and CDR2: WSHSY, SAAADI. CDR3 DNA: TGCGCCAGCAGTGTGACTAGCGGGGGGACTGGAGAGACCCAGTACTTC. This encodes CASSVTSGGTGETQYF.

This sequence joins TRBV21-1 and TRBJ2-7; TRBD1 is the table's D call, not checked against the DNA. TRBV21-1 is a pseudogene locus. The CDR3 extends over 11 amino acids. The CDR3 spells CASSKDILQYV. The CDR3 DNA reads TGTGCCAGCAGCAAAGACATCTTGCAGTACGTC.

The gene calls are TRBV25-1 and TRBJ1-1, with 7 bases that match TRBD1. Trimming took 7 bases from V and 6 from J; bases not matched to a gene: 14. Germline-derived CDR1 and CDR2 are MGHDK and SYGVNS. CDR3 length: 15 amino acids. In DNA form, the CDR3 reads TGTGCCAGCACCGCGGGCGGACAGGCGAGGGCTGAAGCTTTCTTT. Translation: CASTAGGQARAEAFF.

The rearrangement joins TRBV12-3 or TRBV12-4 to TRBJ2-1; no firm D call. There are 12 residues in the CDR3. V lost 5 bases and J 6 bases, leaving 8 bases between the germline ends. CDR3 DNA: TGTGCCAGCAGTCCCCGGTCCAATGAGCAGTTCTTC. Protein: CASSPRSNEQFF.

The CDR3 spells CASSQQGASGQPQHF. DNA of the CDR3: TGTGCCAGCAGCCAACAGGGGGCGTCGGGTCAGCCCCAGCATTTT. This chain connects TRBV6-5 to TRBJ1-5, with 9 bases fitting TRBD1. Germline assignment: CDR1 MNHEY and CDR2 SVGAGI. The CDR3 runs 15 residues. J was trimmed by 6 bases and V by 6 bases; bases with no gene match: 9.

The chain is built from TRBV6-5 and TRBJ1-5; 8 bases agree with TRBD1. With V trimmed by 6 bases and J by 2 bases, 6 bases remained unmatched. The CDR3 consists of 15 residues. The V gene's germline CDR1 is MNHEY and CDR2 SVGAGI. In DNA form, the CDR3 reads TGTGCCAGCAGCCGGACAGGGTTTGGCAATCAGCCCCAGCATTTT. This codes for CASSRTGFGNQPQHF.

Regarding this clone: At the DNA level, this CDR3 is encoded by other sequences in the same sample as well. The chain joins TRBV19 to TRBJ1-6; D is uncertain. V was pared by 8 bases and J by 8 bases, with 10 bases between. CDR3 length equals 12 residues. Per the germline V gene, CDR1 is LNHDA and CDR2 is SQIVND (reference sequence). This CDR3 is CASSGQDSPLHF. The CDR3 nucleotides are TGTGCCAGTTCGGGTCAAGATTCACCCCTCCACTTT.

This chain links TRBV10-1 with TRBJ2-3; 14 nucleotides align to TRBD2. Germline assignment: CDR1 WNHNN and CDR2 SYGVQD (reference sequence). The CDR3 has 19 amino acids. V shed 6 bases, J shed 2 bases, and the junction held 13 bases outside the gene matches. CDR3 region: CASSPGLAGGPRNTDTQYF. CDR3 coding DNA: TGCGCCAGCAGCCCCGGACTAGCGGGGGGACCACGAAACACAGATACGCAGTATTTT.

This sequence joins TRBV2 and TRBJ2-4; D is ambiguous. CDR1 is SNHLY and CDR2 is FYNNEI in the germline V gene. The V gene lost 2 bases and the J gene lost 4 bases, with 6 bases spanning the gap. The CDR3 runs 13 residues. CDR3 nucleotides: TGTGCCAGCAGTGAACTGAGTAAAAACATTCAGTACTTC. Its protein is CASSELSKNIQYF.

This clone was counted at least ten times. The chain links TRBV4-1 to TRBJ1-6, with a tentative D call TRBD1 (6 bases). The germline CDR1 and CDR2 sequences are MGHRA and YSYEKL. Between the trimmed V and J ends, which lost 1 base and 14 bases, there was a span of 9 bases. The CDR3 totals 12 residues. CDR3 bases: TGCGCCAGCAGCCAAGGAAGGGGGACCCTCCACTTT. Amino acids: CASSQGRGTLHF.

The chain links TRBV1 to TRBJ1-1; TRBD1 is taken as the D call from the table, unchecked against the DNA. TRBV1 is deemed a pseudogene. This CDR3 has 23 amino acids. CDR3 region: CTSSQESNARSGLQGARNTEAFF. CDR3 bases: TGCACCAGCAGCCAAGAAAGCAACGCCAGGTCGGGGCTACAGGGGGCGAGGAACACTGAAGCTTTCTTT.

This sequence joins TRBV30 and TRBJ1-4; D remains ambiguous. V was cut by 5 bases and J by 3 bases, with 16 bases left in between. Germline assignment: CDR1 GTSNPN and CDR2 SVGIG (reference sequence). The CDR3 extends over 15 amino acids. The CDR3 nucleotides read TGTGCCTGGGCGGATGAGGGAAGCGCTAATGAAAAACTGTTTTTT. Translated, it gives CAWADEGSANEKLFF.

The chain couples TRBV7-2 to TRBJ2-7; the match to TRBD2 covers 8 bases. The CDR3 runs 14 residues. Germline V gene data show CDR1 as SGHTA and CDR2 as FQGNSA. V lost 5 bases to trimming and J lost 3 bases; unmatched junction nucleotides: 6. CDR3 coding DNA: TGTGCCAGCAGCCGTAACGCGGGGGGCTACGAGCAGTACTTC. It is translated as CASSRNAGGYEQYF. Full variable domain (rest looked up from reference TRBV7-2 and TRBJ2-7): GAGVSQSPSNKVTEKGKDVELRCDPISGHTALYWYRQSLGQGLEFLIYFQGNSAPDKSGLPSDRFSAERTGGSVSTLTIQRTQQEDSAVYLCASSRNAGGYEQYFGPGTRLTVT.

V and J are TRBV7-9 and TRBJ2-3, with TRBD2 as a possible D gene (6 bases). This CDR3 is 16 amino acids long. Germline assignment: CDR1 SEHNR and CDR2 FQNEAQ (reference sequence). V was shortened by 1 base and J by 4 bases, with 15 bases between the two germline ends. The CDR3 is CASSLDRSSAPDTQYF. The CDR3 region has the DNA TGTGCCAGCAGCTTAGATAGGTCTAGCGCCCCAGATACGCAGTATTTT.

The rearrangement joins TRBV18 to TRBJ2-2; 9 positions match TRBD1. Per the germline V gene, CDR1 is KGHSH and CDR2 is LQKENI. V shed 0 bases and J 6 bases; nucleotides not matched to a gene: 5. The CDR3 loop spans 16 amino acids. In DNA, the CDR3 is TGTGCCAGCTCACCACCGGGACAGGGCCTGTCCGGGGAGCTGTTTTTT. Amino acids: CASSPPGQGLSGELFF.

V gene TRBV6-5 combines with J gene TRBJ1-1, with 9 bases matching TRBD1. J gave up 1 base and V 0 bases, and 3 bases lay outside the gene matches. CDR1 and CDR2 from the germline V gene are MNHEY and SVGAGI. The CDR3 covers 16 residues. The CDR3 coding sequence is TGTGCCAGCAGTTACTCTACAGGGGGCCGGAACACTGAAGCTTTCTTT. This translates into CASSYSTGGRNTEAFF.

The V and J genes are TRBV11-3 and TRBJ2-1; tentatively, D is TRBD2 (5 bases). The germline V and J ends were trimmed by 3 bases and 8 bases, with 14 bases remaining between them. Germline CDR1 is SGHNT and CDR2 is YENEEA. The CDR3 spans 14 residues. The DNA for the CDR3 is TGTGCCAGCAGCTTCTCCGGGGATAAGGATGAGCAGTTCTTC. It codes for CASSFSGDKDEQFF.